The clone carrying this T cell receptor (beta chain) has only a few counts. Its antigen is currently unknown. Germline CDR1 DFQATT, CDR2 SNEGSKA (reference sequence). The CDR3 covers 11 residues. Trimming removed 6 bases from V and 4 bases from J, with 8 bases in between. The sample comes from a study of human T cells and chemical hapten exposure. This sample's time point: patch test 1, 2 weeks after DPC sensitization. Stated treatment: therapeutic diphenylcyclopropenone sensitization with weekly scalp DPC. General observations from the study: Expanded TCRs clustered into significantly more large CDR3 similarity groups than controls, the analysis revealed.

TCRdb analysed the RACE reads with MiXCR anew, one entry per CDR3 protein. The sample has some 170,000 distinct CDR3 sequences; about 22% are singletons. This chain uses TRBV20-1 with TRBJ2-3; D not certain. The TCR comes from a woman in her forties or fifties with alopecia areata. Some clones in this sample may be carry-over from other donors' samples. This specimen was whole blood, taken in connection with sensitization to the hapten diphenylcyclopropenone (DPC). CDR3 nucleotides: TGCAGTGCCCGATACCCAGATACGCAGTATTTT. Translated, it gives CSARYPDTQYF.